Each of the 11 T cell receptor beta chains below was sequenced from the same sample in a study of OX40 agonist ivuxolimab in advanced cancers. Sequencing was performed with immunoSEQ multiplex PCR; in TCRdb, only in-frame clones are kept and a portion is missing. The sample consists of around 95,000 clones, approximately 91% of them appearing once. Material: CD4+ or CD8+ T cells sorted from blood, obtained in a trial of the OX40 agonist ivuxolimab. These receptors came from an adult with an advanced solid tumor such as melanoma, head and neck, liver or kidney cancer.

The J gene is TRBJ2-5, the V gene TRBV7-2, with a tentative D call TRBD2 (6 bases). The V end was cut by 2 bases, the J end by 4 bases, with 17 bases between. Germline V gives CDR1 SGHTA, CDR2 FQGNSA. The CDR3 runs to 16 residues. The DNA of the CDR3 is TGTGCCAGCAGCTTAATGGGGGGAGCGACCAGAGAGACCCAGTACTTC. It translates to CASSLMGGATRETQYF. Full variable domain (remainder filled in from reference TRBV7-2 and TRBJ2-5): GAGVSQSPSNKVTEKGKDVELRCDPISGHTALYWYRQSLGQGLEFLIYFQGNSAPDKSGLPSDRFSAERTGGSVSTLTIQRTQQEDSAVYLCASSLMGGATRETQYFGPGTRLLVL.

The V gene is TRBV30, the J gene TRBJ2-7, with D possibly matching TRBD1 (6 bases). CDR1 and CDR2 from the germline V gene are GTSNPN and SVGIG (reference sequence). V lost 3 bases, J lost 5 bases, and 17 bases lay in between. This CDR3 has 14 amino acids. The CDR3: CAWSRMAGDNEQYF. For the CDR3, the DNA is TGTGCCTGGAGCAGAATGGCAGGGGACAACGAGCAGTACTTC.

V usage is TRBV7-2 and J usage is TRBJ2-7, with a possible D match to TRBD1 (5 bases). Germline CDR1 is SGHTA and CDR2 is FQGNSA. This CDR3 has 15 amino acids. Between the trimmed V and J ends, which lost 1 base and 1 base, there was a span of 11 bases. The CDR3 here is CASSLGAGPSYEQYF. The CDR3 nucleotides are TGTGCCAGCAGCTTAGGGGCAGGGCCTTCCTACGAGCAGTACTTC.

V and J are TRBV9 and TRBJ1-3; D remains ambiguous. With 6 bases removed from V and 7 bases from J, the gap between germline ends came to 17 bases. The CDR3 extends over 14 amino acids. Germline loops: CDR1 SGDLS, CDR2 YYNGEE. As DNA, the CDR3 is TGTGCCAGCAACGCCGGGCCTTTCGGGAACACCATATATTTT. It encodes CASNAGPFGNTIYF.

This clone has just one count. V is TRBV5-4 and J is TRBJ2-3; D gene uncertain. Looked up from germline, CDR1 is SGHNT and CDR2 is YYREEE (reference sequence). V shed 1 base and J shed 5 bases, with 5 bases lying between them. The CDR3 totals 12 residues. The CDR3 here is CASSLWEDTQYF. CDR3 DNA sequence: TGTGCCAGCAGCTTGTGGGAAGATACGCAGTATTTT.

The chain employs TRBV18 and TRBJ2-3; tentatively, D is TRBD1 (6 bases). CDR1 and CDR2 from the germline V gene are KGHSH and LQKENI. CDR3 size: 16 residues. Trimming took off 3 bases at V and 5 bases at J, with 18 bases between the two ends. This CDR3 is CASSPANPGHKDTQYF. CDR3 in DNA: TGTGCCAGCTCACCGGCGAACCCGGGACACAAAGATACGCAGTATTTT.

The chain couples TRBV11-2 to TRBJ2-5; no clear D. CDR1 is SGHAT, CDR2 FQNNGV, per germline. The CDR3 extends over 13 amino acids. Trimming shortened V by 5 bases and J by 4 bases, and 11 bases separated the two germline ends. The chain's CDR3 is CASSLGLGETQYF. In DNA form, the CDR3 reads TGTGCCAGCAGCCTCGGGCTGGGAGAGACCCAGTACTTC.

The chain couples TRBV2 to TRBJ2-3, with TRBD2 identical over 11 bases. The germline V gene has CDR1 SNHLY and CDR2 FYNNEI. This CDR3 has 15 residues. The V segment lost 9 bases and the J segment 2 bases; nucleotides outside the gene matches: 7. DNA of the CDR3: TGTGCCAGTGGTGGGACTAGCGGCTTCACAGATACGCAGTATTTT. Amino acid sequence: CASGGTSGFTDTQYF.

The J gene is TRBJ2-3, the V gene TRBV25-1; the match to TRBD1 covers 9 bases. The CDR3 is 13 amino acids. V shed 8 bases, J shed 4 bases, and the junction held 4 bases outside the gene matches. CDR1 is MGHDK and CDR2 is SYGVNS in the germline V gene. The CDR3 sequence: CASGTGSSDTQYF. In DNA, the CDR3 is TGTGCCAGCGGGACAGGGAGCTCAGATACGCAGTATTTT.

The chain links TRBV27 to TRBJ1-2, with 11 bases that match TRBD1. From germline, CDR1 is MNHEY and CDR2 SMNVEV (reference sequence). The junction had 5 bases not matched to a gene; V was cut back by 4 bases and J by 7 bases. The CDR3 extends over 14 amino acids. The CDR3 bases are TGTGCCAGCAGTTCGCGGACAGGGGGCGCTGGCTACACCTTC. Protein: CASSSRTGGAGYTF.

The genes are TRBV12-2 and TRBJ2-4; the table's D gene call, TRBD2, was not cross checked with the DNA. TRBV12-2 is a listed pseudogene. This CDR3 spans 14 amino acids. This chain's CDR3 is CASRPLRAKNIQYF. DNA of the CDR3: TGTGCAAGTCGTCCTCTTCGGGCCAAAAACATTCAGTACTTC.